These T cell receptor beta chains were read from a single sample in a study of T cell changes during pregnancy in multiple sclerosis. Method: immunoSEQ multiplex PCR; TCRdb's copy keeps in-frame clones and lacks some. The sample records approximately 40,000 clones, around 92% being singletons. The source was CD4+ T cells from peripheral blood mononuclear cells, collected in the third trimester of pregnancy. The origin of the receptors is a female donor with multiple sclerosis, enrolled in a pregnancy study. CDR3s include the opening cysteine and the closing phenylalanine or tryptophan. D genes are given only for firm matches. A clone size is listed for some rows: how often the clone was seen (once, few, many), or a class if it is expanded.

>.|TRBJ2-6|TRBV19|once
TGTGCCAGTGAAGCCCCCGGGGCTGGGGCCAACGTCCTGACTTTC
CASEAPGAGANVLTF
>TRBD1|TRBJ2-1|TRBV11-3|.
TGTGCCAGCAGCTGGGGACAGGGGGCGGGCTACAATGAGCAGTTCTTC
CASSWGQGAGYNEQFF
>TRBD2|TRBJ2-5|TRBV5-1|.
TGCGCCAGCAGCACCGGACTAGCGGAAGAGACCCAGTACTTC
CASSTGLAEETQYF
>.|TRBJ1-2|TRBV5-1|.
TGCGCCAGCAGCTCGGACTATGGCTACACCTTC
CASSSDYGYTF
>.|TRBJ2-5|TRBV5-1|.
TGCGCCAGCAGCTTGGGGACGCAGGGGTCAGAGACCCAGTACTTC
CASSLGTQGSETQYF
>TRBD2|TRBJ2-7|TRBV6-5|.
TGTGCCAGCAGCCAGGGACTAGCGGGAGCTCGTGAGCAGTACTTC
CASSQGLAGAREQYF
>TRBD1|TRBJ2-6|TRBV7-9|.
TGTGCCAGCAGCTTGGGACAGGGAGGAATGAGGGCCAACGTCCTGACTTTC
CASSLGQGGMRANVLTF
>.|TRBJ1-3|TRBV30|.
TGTGCCTGGAGTGGCCTCGGGGGGGAGGTGACGGATTTT
CAWSGLGGEVTDF
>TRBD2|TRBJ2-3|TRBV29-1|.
TGCAGCGTTGACAGCGGGAGGGCTCTTACGCAGTATTTT
CSVDSGRALTQYF
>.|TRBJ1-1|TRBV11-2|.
TGTGCCAGCAGCTTAGACAGAACCAACACTGAAGCTTTCTTT
CASSLDRTNTEAFF
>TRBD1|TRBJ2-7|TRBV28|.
TGTGCCAGTCGGACAGGGGGCTCCTACGAGCAGTACTTC
CASRTGGSYEQYF
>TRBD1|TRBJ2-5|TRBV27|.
TGTGCCAGCAGTTTATCGGGACAGCAAGAGACCCAGTACTTC
CASSLSGQQETQYF
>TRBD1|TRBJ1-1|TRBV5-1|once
TGCGCCAGCAGCTTGTTAGGGGGCCTGAACACTGAAGCTTTCTTT
CASSLLGGLNTEAFF
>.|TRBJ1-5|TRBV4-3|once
TGCGCCAGCAGCCAAATCGTTGGCCAGCCCCAGCATTTT
CASSQIVGQPQHF
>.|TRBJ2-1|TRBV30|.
TGTGCCTGGACTCCGACCTGGAACAGCGAGCAGTTCTTC
CAWTPTWNSEQFF
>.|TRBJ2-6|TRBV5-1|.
TGCGCCAGCAGCCACCAGGAGGCCAACGTCCTGACTTTC
CASSHQEANVLTF
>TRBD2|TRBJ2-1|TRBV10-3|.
TGTGCCATCAGTGTTGGGGGAGGGCCGAAGGAGAATGAGCAGTTCTTC
CAISVGGGPKENEQFF
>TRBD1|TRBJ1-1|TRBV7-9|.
TGTGCCAGCAGCTTACAGGGGGCCTACACTGAAGCTTTCTTT
CASSLQGAYTEAFF
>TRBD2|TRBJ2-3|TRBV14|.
TGTGCCAGCAGCCGGGCGGGAGGGACAGATACGCAGTATTTT
CASSRAGGTDTQYF
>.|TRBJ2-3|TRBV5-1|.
TGCGCCAGCAGCTTTGGACTCGACCTCATGAATACGCAGTATTTT
CASSFGLDLMNTQYF
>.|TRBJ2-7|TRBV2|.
TGTGCCAGCAGCAGACAGCACAGCTCCTACGAGCAGTACTTC
CASSRQHSSYEQYF
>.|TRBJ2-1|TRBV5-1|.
TGCGCCAGCAGCTTGGTTCCGGGAGTAGCGGATGAGCAGTTCTTC
CASSLVPGVADEQFF
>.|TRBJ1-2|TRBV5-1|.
TGCGCCAGCAGCCCGGAGGGCACGGTAGGCTACACCTTC
CASSPEGTVGYTF
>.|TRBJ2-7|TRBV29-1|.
TGCAGCGCCTACCAGGGGTCGGGCGAGCAGTACTTC
CSAYQGSGEQYF
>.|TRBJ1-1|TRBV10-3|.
TGTGCCATCACGGACAGCCAAACCTTCGACACTGAAGCTTTCTTT
CAITDSQTFDTEAFF
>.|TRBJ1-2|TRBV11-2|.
TGTGCCAGCAGCCCTTCAGGGGATGGGGGCTACACCTTC
CASSPSGDGGYTF
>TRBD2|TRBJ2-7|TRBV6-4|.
TGTGCCAGCAGACTCGTAGCGGGAATAGGGGAGCAGTACTTC
CASRLVAGIGEQYF
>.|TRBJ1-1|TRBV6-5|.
TGTGCCAGCAGTTACTCGGAAGCGAACAAAGCTTTCTTT
CASSYSEANKAFF
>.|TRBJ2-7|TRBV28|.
TGTGCCAGCAGAGGGGACAACACCTACGAGCAGTACTTC
CASRGDNTYEQYF
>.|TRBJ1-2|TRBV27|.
TGTGCCAGCAGTTCCACAGCTAACTATGGCTACACCTTC
CASSSTANYGYTF
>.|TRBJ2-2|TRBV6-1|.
TGTGCCAGCAGAGGGGAGGTCGCTATCGGGGAGCTGTTTTTT
CASRGEVAIGELFF
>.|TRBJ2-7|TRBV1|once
TGCACCAGCAGCCAAGCGGGAGAGGACAACGAGCAGTACTTC
CTSSQAGEDNEQYF
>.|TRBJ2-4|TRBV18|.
TGTGCCAGCCAGGAGGATCTAGCCAAAAACATTCAGTACTTC
CASQEDLAKNIQYF
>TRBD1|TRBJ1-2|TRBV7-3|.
TGTGCCAGCAGCCTCAACCGGGACAGCGGTGGCTACACCTTC
CASSLNRDSGGYTF
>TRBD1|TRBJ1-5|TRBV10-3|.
TGTGCCATCAGTGACTCGACAGGGGGCTATCAGCCCCAGCATTTT
CAISDSTGGYQPQHF
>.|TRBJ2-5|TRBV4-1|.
TGCGCCAGCAGCCAAGATAGGGGGGGGGAGACCCAGTACTTC
CASSQDRGGETQYF
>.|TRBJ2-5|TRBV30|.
TGTGCCTGGAGTCGGCAGGTAGAGACCCAGTACTTC
CAWSRQVETQYF
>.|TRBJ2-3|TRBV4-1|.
TGCGCCAGCAGCCAAGACAGGGAGGGCACAGATACGCAGTATTTT
CASSQDREGTDTQYF
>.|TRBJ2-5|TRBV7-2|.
TGTGCCAGCAGCCCGGGATACCAAGAGACCCAGTACTTC
CASSPGYQETQYF
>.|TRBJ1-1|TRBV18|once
TGTGCCAGCTCACCCGAGGGCGTCACTGAAGCTTTCTTT
CASSPEGVTEAFF
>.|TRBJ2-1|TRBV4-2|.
TGTGCCAGCAGCCAAGATCGTAGCGGAGAATACAATGAGCAGTTCTTC
CASSQDRSGEYNEQFF